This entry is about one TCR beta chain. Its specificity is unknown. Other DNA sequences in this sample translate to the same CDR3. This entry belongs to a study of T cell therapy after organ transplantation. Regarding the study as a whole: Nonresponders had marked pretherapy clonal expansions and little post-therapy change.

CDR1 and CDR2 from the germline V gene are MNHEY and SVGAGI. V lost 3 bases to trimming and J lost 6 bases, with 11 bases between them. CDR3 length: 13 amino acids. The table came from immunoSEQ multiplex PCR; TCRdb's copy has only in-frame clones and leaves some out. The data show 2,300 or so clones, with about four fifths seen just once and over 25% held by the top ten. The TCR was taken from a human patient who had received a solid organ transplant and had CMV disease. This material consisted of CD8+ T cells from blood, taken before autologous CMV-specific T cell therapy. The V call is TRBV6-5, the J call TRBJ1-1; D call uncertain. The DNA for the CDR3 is TGTGCCAGCAGTTATCCGTCGGGTTCTGAAGCTTTCTTT. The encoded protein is CASSYPSGSEAFF.